The clone carrying this TCR beta chain appeared a few times. This record comes from a study of graft-versus-host responses after intestinal transplantation. In the study overall: The transplants performed in recipients were multivisceral, liver-intestinal, or isolated intestinal. All recipients got anti-thymocyte globulin induction, then tacrolimus and steroids for roughly three years.

Profiled with immunoSEQ multiplex PCR; TCRdb holds only in-frame clones, not every one. The data show approximately 13,000 clones, with 30% to 40% seen just once and about 2.5% held by the top ten. This CDR3 is built from 15 residues. CDR1 and CDR2 from the germline V gene are SGHRS and YFSETQ. V shed 4 bases and J 8 bases; nucleotides not matched to a gene: 11. Stimulators, around 200,000 irradiated and violet-dye-labeled cells, were plated with around 200,000 CFSE-labeled responder cells. After the reaction, proliferating CFSE-low CD3+CD4+ and CD3+CD8+ responders were sorted. The study, taken as a whole, reports: Declines in HvG clones occurring early post-transplant were associated with peak circulating GvH clone levels.

The clonotype comes from a human patient who received an intestinal transplant. Sequencing used alloreactive CD8+ T cells from a mixed lymphocyte reaction culture, obtained before intestinal transplant. Subset defined: CFSE-low proliferating T cells sorted from approximately 6-day pre-transplant mixed lymphocyte reaction (GvH or HvG direction). J is TRBJ2-1 and V is TRBV5-1, with 8 bases lining up with TRBD1. This chain's CDR3 is CASSPDRGGVDEQFF. The DNA for the CDR3 is TGCGCCAGCAGCCCCGACAGGGGTGGCGTGGATGAGCAGTTCTTC. Based on the CDR3 plus reference TRBV5-1 and TRBJ2-1, the full variable domain is KAGVTQTPRYLIKTRGQQVTLSCSPISGHRSVSWYQQTPGQGLQFLFEYFSETQRNKGNFPGRFSGRQFSNSRSEMNVSTLELGDSALYLCASSPDRGGVDEQFFGPGTRLTVL.